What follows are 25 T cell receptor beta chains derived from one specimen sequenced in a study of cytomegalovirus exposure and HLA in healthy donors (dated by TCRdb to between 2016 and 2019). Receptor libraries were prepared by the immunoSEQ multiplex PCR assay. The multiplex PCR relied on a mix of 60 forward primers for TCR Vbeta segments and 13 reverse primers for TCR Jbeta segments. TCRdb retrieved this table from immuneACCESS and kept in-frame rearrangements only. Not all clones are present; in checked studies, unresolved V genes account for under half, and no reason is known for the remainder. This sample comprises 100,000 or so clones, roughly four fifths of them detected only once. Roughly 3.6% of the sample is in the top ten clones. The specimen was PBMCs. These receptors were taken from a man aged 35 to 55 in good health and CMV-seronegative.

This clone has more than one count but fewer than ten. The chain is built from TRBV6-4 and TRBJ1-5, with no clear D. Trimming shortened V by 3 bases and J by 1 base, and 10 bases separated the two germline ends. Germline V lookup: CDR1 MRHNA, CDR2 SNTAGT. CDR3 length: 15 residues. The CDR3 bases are TGTGCCAGCAGTGAGGAGGGAACGAGCAATCAGCCCCAGCATTTT. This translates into CASSEEGTSNQPQHF.

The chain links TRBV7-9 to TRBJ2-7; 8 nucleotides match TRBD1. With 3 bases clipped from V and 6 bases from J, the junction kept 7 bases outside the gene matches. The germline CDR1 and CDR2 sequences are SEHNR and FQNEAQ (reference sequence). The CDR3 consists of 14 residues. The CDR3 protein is CASSFTGTGGEQYF. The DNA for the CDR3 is TGTGCCAGCAGCTTCACCGGGACAGGTGGCGAGCAGTACTTC.

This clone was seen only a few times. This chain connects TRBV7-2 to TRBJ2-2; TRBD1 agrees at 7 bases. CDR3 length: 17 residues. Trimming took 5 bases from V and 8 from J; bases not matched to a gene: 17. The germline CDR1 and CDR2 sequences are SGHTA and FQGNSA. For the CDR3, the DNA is TGTGCCAGCAGCCAATCGACAGGGAGTCAAGGTGCTGGGGAGCTGTTTTTT. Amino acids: CASSQSTGSQGAGELFF.

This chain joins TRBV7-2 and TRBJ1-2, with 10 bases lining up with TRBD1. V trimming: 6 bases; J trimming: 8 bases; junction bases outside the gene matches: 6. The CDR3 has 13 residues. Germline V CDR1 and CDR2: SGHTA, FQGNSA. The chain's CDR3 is CASRKDRGRGYTF. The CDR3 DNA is TGTGCCAGCAGAAAGGACAGGGGGAGAGGCTACACCTTC. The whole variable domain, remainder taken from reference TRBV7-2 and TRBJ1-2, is GAGVSQSPSNKVTEKGKDVELRCDPISGHTALYWYRQSLGQGLEFLIYFQGNSAPDKSGLPSDRFSAERTGGSVSTLTIQRTQQEDSAVYLCASRKDRGRGYTFGSGTRLTVV.

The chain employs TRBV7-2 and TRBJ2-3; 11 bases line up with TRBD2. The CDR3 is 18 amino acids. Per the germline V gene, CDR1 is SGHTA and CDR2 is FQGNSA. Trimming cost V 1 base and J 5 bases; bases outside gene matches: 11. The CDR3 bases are TGTGCCAGCAGCTTAGAGGCGGTAGCGGGGGGGCAGGGAGATACGCAGTATTTT. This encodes CASSLEAVAGGQGDTQYF.

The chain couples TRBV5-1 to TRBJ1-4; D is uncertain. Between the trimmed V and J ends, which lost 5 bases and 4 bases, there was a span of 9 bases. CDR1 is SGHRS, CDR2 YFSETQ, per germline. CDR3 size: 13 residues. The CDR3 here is CASSQDNNEKLFF. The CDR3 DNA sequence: TGCGCCAGCAGTCAGGATAATAATGAAAAACTGTTTTTT.

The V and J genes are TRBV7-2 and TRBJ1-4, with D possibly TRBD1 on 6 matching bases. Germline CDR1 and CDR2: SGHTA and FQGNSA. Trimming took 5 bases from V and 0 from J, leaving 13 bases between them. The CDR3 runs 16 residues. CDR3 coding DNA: TGTGCCAGCAGCCCCCAGGGGAGGGCAACTAATGAAAAACTGTTTTTT. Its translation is CASSPQGRATNEKLFF. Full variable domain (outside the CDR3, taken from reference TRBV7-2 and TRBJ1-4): GAGVSQSPSNKVTEKGKDVELRCDPISGHTALYWYRQSLGQGLEFLIYFQGNSAPDKSGLPSDRFSAERTGGSVSTLTIQRTQQEDSAVYLCASSPQGRATNEKLFFGSGTQLSVL.

The CDR3 is CASSSGGGGSTDTQYF. The CDR3 nucleotides are TGCGCCAGCAGCTCGGGGGGCGGGGGGAGCACAGATACGCAGTATTTT. This rearrangement joins TRBV5-1 to TRBJ2-3, with 8 nucleotides matching TRBD2. The CDR3 has 16 residues. Germline assignment: CDR1 SGHRS and CDR2 YFSETQ. J gave up 0 bases and V 3 bases, and 6 bases lay outside the gene matches.

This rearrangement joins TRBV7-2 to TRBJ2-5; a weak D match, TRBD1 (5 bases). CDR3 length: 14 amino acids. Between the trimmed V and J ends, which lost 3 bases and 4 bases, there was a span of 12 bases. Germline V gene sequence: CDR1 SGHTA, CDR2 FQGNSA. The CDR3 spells CASSFSGFGETQYF. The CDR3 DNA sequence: TGTGCCAGCAGCTTTTCAGGGTTTGGAGAGACCCAGTACTTC.

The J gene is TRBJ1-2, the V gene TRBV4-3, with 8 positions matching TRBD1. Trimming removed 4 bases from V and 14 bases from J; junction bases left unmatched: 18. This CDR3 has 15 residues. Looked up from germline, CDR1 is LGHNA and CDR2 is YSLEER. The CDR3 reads CASSLSYTSGTGRTF. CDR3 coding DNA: TGCGCCAGCAGCCTCTCGTATACCTCCGGGACAGGAAGGACCTTC.

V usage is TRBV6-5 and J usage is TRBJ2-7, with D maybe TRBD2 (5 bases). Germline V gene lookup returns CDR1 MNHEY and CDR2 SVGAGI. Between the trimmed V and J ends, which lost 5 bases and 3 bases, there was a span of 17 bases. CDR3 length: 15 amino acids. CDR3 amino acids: CASSPGVGGYYEQYF. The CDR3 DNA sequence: TGTGCCAGCAGTCCCGGGGTGGGCGGTTACTACGAGCAGTACTTC.

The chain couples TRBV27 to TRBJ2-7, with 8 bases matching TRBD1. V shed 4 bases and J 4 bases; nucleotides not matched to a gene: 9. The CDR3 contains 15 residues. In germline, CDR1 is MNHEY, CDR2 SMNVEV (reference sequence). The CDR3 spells CASSSRGQGKYEQYF. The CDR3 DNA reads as TGTGCCAGCAGTTCTAGAGGACAGGGTAAATACGAGCAGTACTTC.

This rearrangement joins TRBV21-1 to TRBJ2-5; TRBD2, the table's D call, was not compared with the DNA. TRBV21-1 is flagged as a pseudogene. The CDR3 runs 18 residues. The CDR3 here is CASSSSTSGHGGGETQYF. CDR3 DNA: TGTGCCAGCAGCTCCTCGACTAGCGGACACGGGGGAGGAGAGACCCAGTACTTC.

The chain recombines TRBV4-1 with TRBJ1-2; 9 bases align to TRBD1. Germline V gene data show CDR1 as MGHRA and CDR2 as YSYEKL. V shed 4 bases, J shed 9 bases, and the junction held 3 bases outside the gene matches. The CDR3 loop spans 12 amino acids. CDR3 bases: TGCGCCAGCAGCCGAGGGACAGGGAGCTACACCTTC. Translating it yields CASSRGTGSYTF.

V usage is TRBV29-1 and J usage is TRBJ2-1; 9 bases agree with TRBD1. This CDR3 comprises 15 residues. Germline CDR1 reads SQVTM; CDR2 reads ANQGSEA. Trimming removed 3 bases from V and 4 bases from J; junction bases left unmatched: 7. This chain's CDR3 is CSVDVRDRAYNEQFF. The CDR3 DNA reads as TGCAGCGTTGATGTCCGGGACAGGGCGTACAATGAGCAGTTCTTC.

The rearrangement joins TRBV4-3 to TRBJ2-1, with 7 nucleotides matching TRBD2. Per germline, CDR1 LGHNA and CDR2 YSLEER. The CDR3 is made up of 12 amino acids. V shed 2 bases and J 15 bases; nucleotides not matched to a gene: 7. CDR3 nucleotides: TGCGCCAGCAGCCAAATAGCGGGTAATCTGTTCTTC. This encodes CASSQIAGNLFF.

The CDR3 loop is CASSGTAHSGEQYF. The CDR3 bases are TGTGCCAGCAGCGGGACAGCTCATTCTGGCGAGCAGTACTTC. This chain joins TRBV7-6 and TRBJ2-7; 7 bases align to TRBD1. Looked up from germline, CDR1 is SGHVS and CDR2 is FNYEAQ. Trimming took 5 bases from V and 6 from J; bases not matched to a gene: 10. This CDR3 has 14 amino acids.

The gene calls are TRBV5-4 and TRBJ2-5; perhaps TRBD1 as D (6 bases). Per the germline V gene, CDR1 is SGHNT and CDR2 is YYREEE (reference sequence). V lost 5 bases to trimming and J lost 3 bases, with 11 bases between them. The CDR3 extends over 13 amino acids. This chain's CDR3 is CASRTTGKETQYF. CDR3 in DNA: TGTGCCAGCAGAACCACAGGGAAAGAGACCCAGTACTTC.

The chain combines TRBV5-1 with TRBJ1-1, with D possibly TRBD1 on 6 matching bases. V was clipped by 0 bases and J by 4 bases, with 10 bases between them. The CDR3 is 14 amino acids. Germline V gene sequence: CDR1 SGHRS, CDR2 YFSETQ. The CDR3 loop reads CASSLGTGITEAFF. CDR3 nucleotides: TGCGCCAGCAGCTTGGGTACAGGGATCACTGAAGCTTTCTTT. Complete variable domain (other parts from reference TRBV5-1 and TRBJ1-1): KAGVTQTPRYLIKTRGQQVTLSCSPISGHRSVSWYQQTPGQGLQFLFEYFSETQRNKGNFPGRFSGRQFSNSRSEMNVSTLELGDSALYLCASSLGTGITEAFFGQGTRLTVV.

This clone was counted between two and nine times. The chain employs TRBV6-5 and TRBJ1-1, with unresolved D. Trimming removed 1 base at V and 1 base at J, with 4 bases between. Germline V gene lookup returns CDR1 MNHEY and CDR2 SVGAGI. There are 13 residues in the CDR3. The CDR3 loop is CASSYWRNTEAFF. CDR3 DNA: TGTGCCAGCAGTTACTGGAGGAACACTGAAGCTTTCTTT.

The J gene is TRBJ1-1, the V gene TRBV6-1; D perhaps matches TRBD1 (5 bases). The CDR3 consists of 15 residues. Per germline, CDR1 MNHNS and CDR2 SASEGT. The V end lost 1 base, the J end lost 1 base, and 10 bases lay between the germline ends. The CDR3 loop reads CASSEEGAWNTEAFF. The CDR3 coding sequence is TGTGCCAGCAGTGAAGAAGGGGCGTGGAACACTGAAGCTTTCTTT.

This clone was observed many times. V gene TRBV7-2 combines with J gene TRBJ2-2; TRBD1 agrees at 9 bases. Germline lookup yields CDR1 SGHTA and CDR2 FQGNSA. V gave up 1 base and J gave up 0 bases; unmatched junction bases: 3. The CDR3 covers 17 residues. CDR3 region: CASSLDWDRANTGELFF. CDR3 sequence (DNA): TGTGCCAGCAGCTTAGATTGGGACAGGGCGAACACCGGGGAGCTGTTTTTT.

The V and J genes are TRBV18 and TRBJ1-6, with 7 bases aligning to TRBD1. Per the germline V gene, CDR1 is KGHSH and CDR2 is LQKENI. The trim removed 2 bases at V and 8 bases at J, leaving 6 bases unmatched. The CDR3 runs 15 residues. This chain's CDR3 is CASSPNTGDHSPLHF. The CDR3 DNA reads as TGTGCCAGCTCACCAAACACAGGGGACCATTCACCCCTCCACTTT.

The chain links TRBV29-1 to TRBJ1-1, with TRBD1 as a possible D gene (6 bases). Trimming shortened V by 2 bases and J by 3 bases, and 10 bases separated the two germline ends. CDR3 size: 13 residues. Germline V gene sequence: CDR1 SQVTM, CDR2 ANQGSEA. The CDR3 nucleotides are TGCAGCGTTGAAACAGGGCTGCACACTGAAGCTTTCTTT. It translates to CSVETGLHTEAFF.

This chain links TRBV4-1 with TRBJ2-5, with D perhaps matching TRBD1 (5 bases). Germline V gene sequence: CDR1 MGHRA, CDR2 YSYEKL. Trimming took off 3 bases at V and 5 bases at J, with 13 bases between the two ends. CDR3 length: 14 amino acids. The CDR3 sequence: CASSHAGLFETQYF. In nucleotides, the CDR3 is TGCGCCAGCAGCCACGCAGGGCTTTTTGAGACCCAGTACTTC.